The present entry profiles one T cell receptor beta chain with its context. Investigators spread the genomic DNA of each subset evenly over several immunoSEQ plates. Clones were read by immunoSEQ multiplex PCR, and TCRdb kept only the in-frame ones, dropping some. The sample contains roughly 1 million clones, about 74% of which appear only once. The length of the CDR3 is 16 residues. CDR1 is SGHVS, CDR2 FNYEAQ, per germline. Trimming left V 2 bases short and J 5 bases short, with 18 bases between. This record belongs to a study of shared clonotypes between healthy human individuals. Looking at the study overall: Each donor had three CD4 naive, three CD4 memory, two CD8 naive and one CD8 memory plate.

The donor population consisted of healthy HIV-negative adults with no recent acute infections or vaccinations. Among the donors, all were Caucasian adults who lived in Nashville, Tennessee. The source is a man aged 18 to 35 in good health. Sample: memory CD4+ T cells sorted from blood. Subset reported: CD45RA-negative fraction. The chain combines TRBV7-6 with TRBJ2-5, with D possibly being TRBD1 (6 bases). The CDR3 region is CASSLTWGPSQETQYF. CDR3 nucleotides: TGTGCCAGCAGCTTAACGTGGGGGCCATCCCAGGAGACCCAGTACTTC.